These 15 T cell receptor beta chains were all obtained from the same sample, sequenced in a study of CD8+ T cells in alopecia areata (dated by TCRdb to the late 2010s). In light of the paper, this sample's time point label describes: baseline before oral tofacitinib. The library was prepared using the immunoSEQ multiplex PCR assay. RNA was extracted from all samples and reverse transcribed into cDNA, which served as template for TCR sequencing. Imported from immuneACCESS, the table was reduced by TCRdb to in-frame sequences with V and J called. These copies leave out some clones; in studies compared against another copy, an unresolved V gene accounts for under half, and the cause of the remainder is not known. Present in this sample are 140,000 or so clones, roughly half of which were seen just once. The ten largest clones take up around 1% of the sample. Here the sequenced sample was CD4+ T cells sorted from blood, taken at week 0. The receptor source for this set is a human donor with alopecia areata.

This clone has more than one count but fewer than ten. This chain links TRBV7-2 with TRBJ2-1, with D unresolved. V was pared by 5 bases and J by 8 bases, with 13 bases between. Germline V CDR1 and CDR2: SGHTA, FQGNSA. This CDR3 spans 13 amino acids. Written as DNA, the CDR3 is TGTGCCAGCAGCCTCTCCTACCCCGATGAGCAGTTCTTC. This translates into CASSLSYPDEQFF. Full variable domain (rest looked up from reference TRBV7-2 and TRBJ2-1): GAGVSQSPSNKVTEKGKDVELRCDPISGHTALYWYRQSLGQGLEFLIYFQGNSAPDKSGLPSDRFSAERTGGSVSTLTIQRTQQEDSAVYLCASSLSYPDEQFFGPGTRLTVL.

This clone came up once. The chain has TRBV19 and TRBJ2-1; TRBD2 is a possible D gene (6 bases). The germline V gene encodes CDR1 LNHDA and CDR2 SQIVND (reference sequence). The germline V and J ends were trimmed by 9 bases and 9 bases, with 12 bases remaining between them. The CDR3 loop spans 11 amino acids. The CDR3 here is CASTLAFEQFF. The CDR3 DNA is TGTGCCAGCACACTAGCTTTTGAGCAGTTCTTC.

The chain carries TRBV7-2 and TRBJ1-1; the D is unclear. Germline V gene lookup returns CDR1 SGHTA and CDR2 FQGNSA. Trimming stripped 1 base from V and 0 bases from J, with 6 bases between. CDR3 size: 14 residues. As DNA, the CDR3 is TGTGCCAGCAGCTTAGAACAGATGAACACTGAAGCTTTCTTT. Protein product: CASSLEQMNTEAFF. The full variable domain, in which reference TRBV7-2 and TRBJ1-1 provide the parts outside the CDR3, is GAGVSQSPSNKVTEKGKDVELRCDPISGHTALYWYRQSLGQGLEFLIYFQGNSAPDKSGLPSDRFSAERTGGSVSTLTIQRTQQEDSAVYLCASSLEQMNTEAFFGQGTRLTVV.

This CDR3 reads CASTSNPLAGSNEQYF. As DNA, the CDR3 is TGTGCCAGCACCAGCAACCCTCTAGCGGGATCTAACGAGCAGTACTTC. The gene calls are TRBV2 and TRBJ2-7; 9 positions match TRBD2. The ends lost 7 bases at V and 5 bases at J; junction bases unmatched: 15. Germline values: CDR1 SNHLY, CDR2 FYNNEI. This CDR3 contains 16 residues.

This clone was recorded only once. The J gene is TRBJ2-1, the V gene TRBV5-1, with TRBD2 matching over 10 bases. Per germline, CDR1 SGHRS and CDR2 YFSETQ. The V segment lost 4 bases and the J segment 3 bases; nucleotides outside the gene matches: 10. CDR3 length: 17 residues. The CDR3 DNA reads TGCGCCAGCAGCCCCGAAAACCTAGCGGGAGACTACAATGAGCAGTTCTTC. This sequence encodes CASSPENLAGDYNEQFF. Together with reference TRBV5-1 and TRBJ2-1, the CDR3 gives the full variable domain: KAGVTQTPRYLIKTRGQQVTLSCSPISGHRSVSWYQQTPGQGLQFLFEYFSETQRNKGNFPGRFSGRQFSNSRSEMNVSTLELGDSALYLCASSPENLAGDYNEQFFGPGTRLTVL.

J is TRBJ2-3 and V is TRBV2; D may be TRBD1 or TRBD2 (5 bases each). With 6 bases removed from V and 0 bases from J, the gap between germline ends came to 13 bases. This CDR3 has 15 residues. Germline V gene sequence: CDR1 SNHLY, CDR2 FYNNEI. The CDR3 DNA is TGTGCCAGCAGCCTTACGGGGCGCAGCACAGATACGCAGTATTTT. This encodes CASSLTGRSTDTQYF.

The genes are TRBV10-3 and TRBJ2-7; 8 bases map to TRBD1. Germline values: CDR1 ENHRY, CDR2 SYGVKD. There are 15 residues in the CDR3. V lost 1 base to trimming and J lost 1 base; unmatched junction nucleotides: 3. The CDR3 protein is CAISEYDRGSYEQYF. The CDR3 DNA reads TGTGCCATCAGTGAGTACGACAGGGGATCCTACGAGCAGTACTTC.

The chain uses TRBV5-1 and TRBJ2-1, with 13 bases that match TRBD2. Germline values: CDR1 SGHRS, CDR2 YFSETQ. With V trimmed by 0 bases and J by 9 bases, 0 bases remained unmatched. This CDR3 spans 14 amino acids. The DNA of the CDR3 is TGCGCCAGCAGCTTGGGGACTAGCGGGAGTGAGCAGTTCTTC. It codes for CASSLGTSGSEQFF.

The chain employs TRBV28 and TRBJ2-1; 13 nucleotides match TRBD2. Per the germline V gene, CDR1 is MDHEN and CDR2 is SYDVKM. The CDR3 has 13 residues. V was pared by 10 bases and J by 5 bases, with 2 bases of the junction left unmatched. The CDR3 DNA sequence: TGTGCCACCGGGACTAGCGGGAACAATGAGCAGTTCTTC. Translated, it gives CATGTSGNNEQFF.

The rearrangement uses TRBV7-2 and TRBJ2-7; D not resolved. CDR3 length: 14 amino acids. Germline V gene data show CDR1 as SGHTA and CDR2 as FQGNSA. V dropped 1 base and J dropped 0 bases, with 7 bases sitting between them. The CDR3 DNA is TGTGCCAGCAGCTTAGGTCGGACCTCCTACGAGCAGTACTTC. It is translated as CASSLGRTSYEQYF.

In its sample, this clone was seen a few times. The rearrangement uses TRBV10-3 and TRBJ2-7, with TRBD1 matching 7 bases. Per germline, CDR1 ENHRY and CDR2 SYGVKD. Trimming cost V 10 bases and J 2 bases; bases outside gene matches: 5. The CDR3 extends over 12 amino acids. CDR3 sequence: CATRDSAYEQYF. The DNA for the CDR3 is TGTGCCACCCGGGACAGCGCCTACGAGCAGTACTTC.

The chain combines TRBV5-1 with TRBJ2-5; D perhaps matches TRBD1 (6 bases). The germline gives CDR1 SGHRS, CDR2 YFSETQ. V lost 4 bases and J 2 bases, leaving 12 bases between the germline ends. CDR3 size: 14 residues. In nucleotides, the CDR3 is TGCGCCAGCAGCCCCGGACAGCTGCAAGAGACCCAGTACTTC. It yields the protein CASSPGQLQETQYF.

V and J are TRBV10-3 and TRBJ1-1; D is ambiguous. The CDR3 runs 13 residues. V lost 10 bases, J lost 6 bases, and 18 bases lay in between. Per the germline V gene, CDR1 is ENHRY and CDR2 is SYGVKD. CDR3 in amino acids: CATTHRSGAEAFF. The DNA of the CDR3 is TGTGCCACCACTCACCGGAGCGGAGCTGAAGCTTTCTTT.

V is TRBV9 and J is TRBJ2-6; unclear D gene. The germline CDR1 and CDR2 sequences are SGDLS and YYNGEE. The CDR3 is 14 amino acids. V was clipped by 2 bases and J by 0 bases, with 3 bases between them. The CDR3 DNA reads TGTGCCAGCAGCGTTAGCTCTGGGGCCAACGTCCTGACTTTC. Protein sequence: CASSVSSGANVLTF. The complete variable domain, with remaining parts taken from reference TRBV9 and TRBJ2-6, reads DSGVTQTPKHLITATGQRVTLRCSPRSGDLSVYWYQQSLDQGLQFLIQYYNGEERAKGNILERFSAQQFPDLHSELNLSSLELGDSALYFCASSVSSGANVLTFGAGSRLTVL.

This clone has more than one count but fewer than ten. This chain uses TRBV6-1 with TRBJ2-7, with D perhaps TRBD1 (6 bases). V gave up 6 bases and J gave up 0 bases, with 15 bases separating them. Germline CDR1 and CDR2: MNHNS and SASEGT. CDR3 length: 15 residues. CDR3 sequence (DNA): TGTGCCAGCAGGGCCTTCGGGACACCCTCCTACGAGCAGTACTTC. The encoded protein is CASRAFGTPSYEQYF.